The 26 T cell receptor beta chains listed next were all sequenced from one sample in a study of blood T cell repertoires in COVID-19. Produced via immunoSEQ multiplex PCR; TCRdb's table is partial and in-frame only. The profile covers approximately 24,000 clones, with approximately 88% appearing a single time and approximately 30% taken by the ten largest. Sequenced material: peripheral blood. The receptor source for this set is a woman in her 70s with active COVID-19.

The chain carries TRBV5-5 and TRBJ2-7; no clear D gene. V was trimmed by 2 bases and J by 3 bases, leaving 9 bases between them. Germline V gene data show CDR1 as SGHKS and CDR2 as YYEKEE (reference sequence). The CDR3 totals 13 residues. CDR3 in DNA: TGTGCCAGCAGCTTATTACGGAGCTACGAGCAGTACTTC. Its protein is CASSLLRSYEQYF.

This clone was seen a handful of times. The V gene is TRBV4-2, the J gene TRBJ1-5; TRBD1 aligns across 12 bases. The CDR3 contains 18 residues. Germline trimming cut 2 bases from V and 7 bases from J; bases unmatched to any gene: 12. Germline V gene lookup returns CDR1 LGHNA and CDR2 YNFKEQ. In nucleotides, the CDR3 is TGTGCCAGCAGCCAACGCGGCCGGGACAGGGGGCGATGGCAGCCCCAGCATTTT. Translation: CASSQRGRDRGRWQPQHF.

V is TRBV10-1 and J is TRBJ2-7; D remains ambiguous. The CDR3 consists of 10 residues. The V gene lost 6 bases and the J gene lost 3 bases, with 3 bases spanning the gap. Germline CDR1 is WNHNN and CDR2 is SYGVQD (reference sequence). CDR3: CASRSYEQYF. The CDR3 nucleotides are TGCGCCAGCAGGAGCTACGAGCAGTACTTC.

The J gene is TRBJ2-7, the V gene TRBV6-5, with 7 positions matching TRBD1. V trimming: 3 bases; J trimming: 6 bases; junction bases outside the gene matches: 5. This CDR3 region has 13 residues. Looked up from germline, CDR1 is MNHEY and CDR2 is SVGAGI. CDR3 loop: CASSYSTGVEQYF. In DNA, the CDR3 is TGTGCCAGCAGTTATTCAACAGGGGTCGAGCAGTACTTC.

The chain links TRBV5-1 to TRBJ1-3; 9 bases agree with TRBD1. V shed 4 bases, J shed 8 bases, and the junction held 7 bases outside the gene matches. Per the germline V gene, CDR1 is SGHRS and CDR2 is YFSETQ. This CDR3 comprises 14 residues. This CDR3 reads CASSTGTGMDTIYF. The CDR3 nucleotides are TGCGCCAGCAGCACCGGGACAGGGATGGACACCATATATTTT.

This rearrangement joins TRBV5-8 to TRBJ2-7, with D possibly TRBD1 on 5 matching bases. This CDR3 is built from 14 residues. Germline V gene lookup returns CDR1 SGHTS and CDR2 YDEGEE. V shed 4 bases and J shed 3 bases, with 14 bases lying between them. The CDR3 bases are TGTGCCAGCAGCCCGGACCTGGGGCTCTACGAGCAGTACTTC. It encodes CASSPDLGLYEQYF.

The chain is built from TRBV27 and TRBJ2-7; 7 bases match TRBD2. Trimming removed 2 bases from V and 3 bases from J; junction bases left unmatched: 1. Germline V gene data show CDR1 as MNHEY and CDR2 as SMNVEV (reference sequence). CDR3 size: 13 residues. The CDR3 reads CASSLGGGYEQYF. The CDR3 nucleotides read TGTGCCAGCAGTTTAGGCGGGGGCTACGAGCAGTACTTC.

The rearrangement joins TRBV6-2 or TRBV6-3 to TRBJ2-7, with D possibly TRBD1 on 6 matching bases. From germline, CDR1 is MNHEY and CDR2 SVGEGT. This CDR3 region has 14 residues. Between the trimmed V and J ends, which lost 1 base and 5 bases, there was a span of 12 bases. The CDR3 nucleotides are TGTGCCAGCAGTTACTATACAGGGTCTAACGAGCAGTACTTC. Translation: CASSYYTGSNEQYF.

The table lists this clone with a count of one. The chain links TRBV18 to TRBJ1-1; no clear D gene. This CDR3 is 14 amino acids long. Germline V gives CDR1 KGHSH, CDR2 LQKENI. V was trimmed by 3 bases and J by 0 bases, leaving 8 bases between them. The CDR3 bases are TGTGCCAGCTCACCGTCCGAGATGAACACTGAAGCTTTCTTT. Amino acid sequence: CASSPSEMNTEAFF.

The genes are TRBV7-4 and TRBJ2-5, with D possibly matching TRBD2 (6 bases). The CDR3 loop spans 15 amino acids. The germline V and J ends were trimmed by 5 bases and 5 bases, with 18 bases remaining between them. Germline V lookup: CDR1 SGHVT, CDR2 SQSDAQ. The CDR3 here is CASSLKWRGVETQYF. CDR3 bases: TGTGCCAGCAGCCTAAAATGGCGGGGTGTCGAGACCCAGTACTTC.

The sample holds a few counts of this clone. The rearrangement links TRBV5-4 to TRBJ1-5; D gene unclear. Germline lookup yields CDR1 SGHNT and CDR2 YYREEE (reference sequence). V was trimmed by 3 bases and J by 3 bases, leaving 10 bases between them. CDR3 length: 14 residues. The CDR3 nucleotides read TGTGCCAGCAGCTCCCTCGGAGACAATCAGCCCCAGCATTTT. Translation gives CASSSLGDNQPQHF.

V gene TRBV5-6 combines with J gene TRBJ1-1, with 12 bases aligning to TRBD1. V was clipped by 3 bases and J by 7 bases; unmatched bases: 1. Germline CDR1 SGHDT, CDR2 YYEEEE. This CDR3 has 13 residues. Here the CDR3 reads CASSWDRGHEAFF. Here the CDR3 DNA reads TGTGCCAGCAGCTGGGACAGGGGGCATGAAGCTTTCTTT.

J is TRBJ2-3 and V is TRBV7-2; possibly TRBD2 for D (7 bases). V lost 2 bases and J lost 4, with 16 bases in between. The CDR3 runs 16 residues. Germline CDR1 and CDR2: SGHTA and FQGNSA. CDR3 in amino acids: CASSLRLGGGPDTQYF. The CDR3 nucleotides are TGTGCCAGCAGCTTACGGTTGGGGGGGGGCCCAGATACGCAGTATTTT.

In its sample, this clone was seen a few times. The rearrangement links TRBV10-1 to TRBJ2-7; the D gene is possibly TRBD1 (5 bases). This CDR3 is built from 15 residues. Per germline, CDR1 WNHNN and CDR2 SYGVQD (reference sequence). Trimming took 2 bases from V and 7 from J, leaving 18 bases between them. CDR3 bases: TGCGCCAGCAGTGAGGGCAGGGATAGATTTAGGGAGCAGTACTTC. Its protein is CASSEGRDRFREQYF.

V usage is TRBV6-5 and J usage is TRBJ2-7, with TRBD2 matching over 10 bases. Per germline, CDR1 MNHEY and CDR2 SVGAGI. The V segment lost 9 bases and the J segment 5 bases; nucleotides outside the gene matches: 7. CDR3 size: 13 residues. CDR3 loop: CASGTSAPNEQYF. As DNA, the CDR3 is TGTGCCAGTGGGACTAGCGCTCCAAACGAGCAGTACTTC.

The chain has TRBV27 and TRBJ2-7, with 13 bases matching TRBD2. Trimming at V came to 8 bases and at J to 1 base, leaving 8 bases not matched to a gene. Germline V gene sequence: CDR1 MNHEY, CDR2 SMNVEV (reference sequence). This CDR3 has 16 amino acids. The DNA of the CDR3 is TGTGCCAGCGGCCTCACTAGCGGGGGGGCGTCCTACGAGCAGTACTTC. Protein sequence: CASGLTSGGASYEQYF.

V usage is TRBV6-5 and J usage is TRBJ2-7, with 7 bases fitting TRBD2. V shed 8 bases and J 7 bases; nucleotides not matched to a gene: 17. Germline V CDR1 and CDR2: MNHEY, SVGAGI. The CDR3 has 15 residues. DNA for the CDR3: TGTGCCAGCGGAACGCAAGCGGGGCCCGAGGGGGAGCAGTACTTC. Its translation is CASGTQAGPEGEQYF.

The chain recombines TRBV14 with TRBJ2-2; unclear D gene. The length of the CDR3 is 15 residues. V lost 4 bases, J lost 1 base, and 10 bases lay in between. Germline V lookup: CDR1 SGHDN, CDR2 FVKESK. CDR3 coding DNA: TGTGCCAGCAGCCCCACTACTTGGAACACCGGGGAGCTGTTTTTT. It translates to CASSPTTWNTGELFF.

This clone was found once. The CDR3 bases are TGTGCCAGCAGCCAAGGGACTAGCGGGGGGGCTGTCTACAATGAGCAGTTCTTC. It yields the protein CASSQGTSGGAVYNEQFF. The chain combines TRBV3-1 (or the pseudogene TRBV3-2) with TRBJ2-1; 15 bases map to TRBD2. Unmatched junction bases numbered 4, after V lost 1 base and J lost 3 bases. There are 18 residues in the CDR3. CDR1 is LGHDT and CDR2 is YNNKEL in the germline V gene (reference sequence).

This sequence joins TRBV25-1 and TRBJ2-7, with TRBD1 matching over 9 bases. The CDR3 contains 14 residues. With V trimmed by 5 bases and J by 2 bases, 4 bases remained unmatched. The germline V gene encodes CDR1 MGHDK and CDR2 SYGVNS. CDR3 amino acids: CASSIGQGPYEQYF. The CDR3 DNA is TGTGCCAGCAGTATCGGACAGGGGCCCTACGAGCAGTACTTC.

This chain uses TRBV18 with TRBJ2-3; TRBD2 is a possible D gene (6 bases). Per germline, CDR1 KGHSH and CDR2 LQKENI. With 1 base removed from V and 0 bases from J, the gap between germline ends came to 17 bases. The CDR3 is made up of 18 amino acids. In DNA form, the CDR3 reads TGTGCCAGCTCACCACTGGGGGGTATTCGGGCCAGCACAGATACGCAGTATTTT. This encodes CASSPLGGIRASTDTQYF.

The rearrangement joins TRBV19 to TRBJ1-2; 9 positions agree with TRBD1. The CDR3 totals 13 residues. Trimming at V came to 4 bases and at J to 3 bases, leaving 0 bases not matched to a gene. CDR1 LNHDA and CDR2 SQIVND come from the germline V gene (reference sequence). CDR3 sequence reads: CASSRDRDYGYTF. DNA of the CDR3: TGTGCCAGTAGTAGGGACAGGGACTATGGCTACACCTTC.

The chain uses TRBV19 and TRBJ2-1; 8 bases align to TRBD1. This CDR3 comprises 14 residues. The trim removed 9 bases at V and 6 bases at J, leaving 10 bases unmatched. Germline lookup yields CDR1 LNHDA and CDR2 SQIVND (reference sequence). CDR3 coding DNA: TGTGCCAGCCAGAGGGACAGGAACTCCAATGAGCAGTTCTTC. Its translation: CASQRDRNSNEQFF.

The V call is TRBV7-2, the J call TRBJ1-6; D possibly corresponds to TRBD1 (6 bases). Trimming cost V 5 bases and J 9 bases, with 17 bases left between them. The V gene's germline CDR1 is SGHTA and CDR2 FQGNSA. The CDR3 is 15 residues long. The CDR3 nucleotides are TGTGCCAGCAGCCACCGGGCCGTCAGGGGTTCACCCCTCCACTTT. Translated, it gives CASSHRAVRGSPLHF.

The chain uses TRBV28 and TRBJ1-2; 9 bases align to TRBD1. The CDR3 is 16 residues long. The trim removed 7 bases at V and 0 bases at J, leaving 9 bases unmatched. From germline, CDR1 is MDHEN and CDR2 SYDVKM. DNA of the CDR3: TGTGCCAGCACCCGGCGGGACAGGGCTTCTAACTATGGCTACACCTTC. Amino acid sequence: CASTRRDRASNYGYTF.

J is TRBJ1-1 and V is TRBV29-1; D is uncertain. V shed 4 bases and J shed 5 bases, with 11 bases lying between them. CDR1 and CDR2 (germline): SQVTM, ANQGSEA. This CDR3 has 12 residues. Here the CDR3 reads CSVVPLRTEAFF. The CDR3 bases are TGCAGCGTTGTACCCCTGCGGACTGAAGCTTTCTTT.